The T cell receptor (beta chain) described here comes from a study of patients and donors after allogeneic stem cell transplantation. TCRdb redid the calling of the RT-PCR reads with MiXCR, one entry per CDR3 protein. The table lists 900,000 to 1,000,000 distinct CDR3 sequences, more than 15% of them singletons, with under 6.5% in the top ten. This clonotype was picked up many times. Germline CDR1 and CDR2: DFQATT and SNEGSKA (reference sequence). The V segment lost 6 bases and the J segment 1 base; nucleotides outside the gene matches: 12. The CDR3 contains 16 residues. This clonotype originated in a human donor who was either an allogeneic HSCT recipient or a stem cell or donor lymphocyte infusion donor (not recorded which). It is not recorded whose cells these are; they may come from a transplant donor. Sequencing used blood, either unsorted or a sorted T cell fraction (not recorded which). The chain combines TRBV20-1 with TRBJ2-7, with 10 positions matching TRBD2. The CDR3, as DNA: TGCAGTGCGAAAAAAGTGACTAGCGGGTTTTCCTACGAGCAGTACTTC. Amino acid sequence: CSAKKVTSGFSYEQYF.